These 10 T cell receptor beta chains were sequenced from one sample in a study of T cells in Graves' hyperthyroidism and ophthalmopathy. RNA transcripts yielded amplified TCR beta CDR3 regions. The primer set for the first-round RT-PCR of the TCR CDR3 was HTBI. TCRdb used MiXCR to reprocess the multiplex PCR reads, holding one entry per CDR3 protein. The sample shows hundreds of thousands of distinct CDR3 sequences, approximately 22% of them seen only once. Input material: blood. These receptors came from a woman in her 70s with Graves' ophthalmopathy.

This clonotype was detected a few times. The chain combines TRBV7-8 with TRBJ2-5, with TRBD2 matching 9 bases. V trimming: 7 bases; J trimming: 1 base; junction bases outside the gene matches: 7. Germline CDR1 is SGHVS and CDR2 is FQNEAQ. This CDR3 region has 15 residues. CDR3 region: CASNRLAGFQETQYF. CDR3 coding DNA: TGTGCCAGCAATCGGCTAGCGGGATTCCAAGAGACCCAGTACTTC.

The chain has TRBV20-1 and TRBJ2-7, with D hard to call. The V and J ends lost 5 bases and 3 bases respectively, with 11 bases between them. CDR1 is DFQATT, CDR2 SNEGSKA, per germline (reference sequence). CDR3 length: 12 amino acids. The DNA of the CDR3 is TGCAGTGCTCCCGACCTAAACTACGAGCAGTACTTC. This codes for CSAPDLNYEQYF.

The chain employs TRBV30 and TRBJ2-7, with D tentatively TRBD1 or TRBD2 (5 bases each). CDR1 GTSNPN and CDR2 SVGIG come from the germline V gene (reference sequence). The length of the CDR3 is 14 residues. V lost 5 bases to trimming and J lost 0 bases, with 14 bases between them. This CDR3 is CAWDRGLYSYEQYF. DNA for the CDR3: TGTGCCTGGGATCGGGGCTTATACTCCTACGAGCAGTACTTC.

The chain carries TRBV20-1 and TRBJ2-1; 7 positions agree with TRBD2. The CDR3 is made up of 10 amino acids. J was trimmed by 9 bases and V by 6 bases; bases with no gene match: 2. CDR1 is DFQATT, CDR2 SNEGSKA, per germline (reference sequence). In nucleotides, the CDR3 is TGCAGTGCCTGGGAGGGTGAGCAGTTCTTC. Protein sequence: CSAWEGEQFF.

This clonotype was recorded many times. This chain links TRBV7-2 with TRBJ2-7, with D possibly matching TRBD2 (5 bases). V shed 2 bases and J shed 3 bases, with 11 bases lying between them. CDR3 size: 14 residues. Looked up from germline, CDR1 is SGHTA and CDR2 is FQGNSA. CDR3 residues: CASSLNAGFYEQYF. The CDR3 coding sequence is TGTGCCAGCAGCTTAAACGCGGGCTTCTACGAGCAGTACTTC.

This clonotype has a handful of counts. The chain links TRBV30 to TRBJ2-1, with D maybe TRBD1 (6 bases). Germline loops: CDR1 GTSNPN, CDR2 SVGIG (reference sequence). The V and J ends lost 2 bases and 10 bases respectively, with 9 bases between them. This CDR3 is 11 amino acids long. The CDR3 DNA follows: TGTGCCTGGAGTTACACAGGGGAGCAGTTCTTC. Residues: CAWSYTGEQFF.

The rearrangement uses TRBV10-3 and TRBJ1-4; 7 bases are a match to TRBD1. From germline, CDR1 is ENHRY and CDR2 SYGVKD. V was pared by 11 bases and J by 1 base, with 4 bases of the junction left unmatched. The CDR3 spans 13 residues. The CDR3 here is CAARQGTNEKLFF. The CDR3 nucleotides read TGTGCCGCTAGACAGGGAACTAATGAAAAACTGTTTTTT.

This clonotype was recorded once. This chain joins TRBV10-1 and TRBJ2-2; the D gene is possibly TRBD1 (5 bases). Germline V gives CDR1 WNHNN, CDR2 SYGVQD (reference sequence). Trimming took off 0 bases at V and 10 bases at J, with 9 bases between the two ends. The CDR3 is 13 amino acids. For the CDR3, the DNA is TGCGCCAGCAGTGAGTCTGGGGCACTGGAGCTGTTTTTT. Amino acids: CASSESGALELFF.

This clonotype was recorded a few times. The chain employs TRBV13 and TRBJ2-5, with 8 bases identical to TRBD1. V gave up 5 bases and J gave up 3 bases; unmatched junction bases: 2. Per the germline V gene, CDR1 is PRHDT and CDR2 is FYEKMQ (reference sequence). The CDR3 contains 13 residues. CDR3 protein: CASSKQGEETQYF. The CDR3 DNA follows: TGTGCCAGCAGCAAACAGGGGGAAGAGACCCAGTACTTC.

This clonotype has only a few counts. The V and J genes are TRBV11-2 and TRBJ1-1; perhaps TRBD1 as D (5 bases). V lost 5 bases to trimming and J lost 3 bases, with 13 bases between them. Germline lookup yields CDR1 SGHAT and CDR2 FQNNGV. CDR3 length: 14 residues. The CDR3 DNA sequence: TGTGCCAGCAGCACTAGGGGTGGGGACACTGAAGCTTTCTTT. It encodes CASSTRGGDTEAFF. Full variable domain (rest looked up from reference TRBV11-2 and TRBJ1-1): EAGVAQSPRYKIIEKRQSVAFWCNPISGHATLYWYQQILGQGPKLLIQFQNNGVVDDSQLPKDRFSAERLKGVDSTLKIQPAKLEDSAVYLCASSTRGGDTEAFFGQGTRLTVV.